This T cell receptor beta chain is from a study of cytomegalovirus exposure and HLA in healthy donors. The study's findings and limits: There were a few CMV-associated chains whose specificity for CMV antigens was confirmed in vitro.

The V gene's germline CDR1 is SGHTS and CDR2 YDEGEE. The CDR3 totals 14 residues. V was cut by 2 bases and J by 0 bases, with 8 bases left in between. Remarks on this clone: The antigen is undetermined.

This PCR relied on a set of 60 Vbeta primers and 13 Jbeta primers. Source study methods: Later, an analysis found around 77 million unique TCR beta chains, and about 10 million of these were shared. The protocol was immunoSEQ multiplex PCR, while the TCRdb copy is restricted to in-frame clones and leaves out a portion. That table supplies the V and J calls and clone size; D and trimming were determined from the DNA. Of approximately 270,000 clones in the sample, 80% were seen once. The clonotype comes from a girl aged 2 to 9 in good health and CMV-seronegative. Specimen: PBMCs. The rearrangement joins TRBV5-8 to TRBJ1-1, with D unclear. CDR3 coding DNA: TGTGCCAGCAGCTTTTGGAGGATGAACACTGAAGCTTTCTTT. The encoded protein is CASSFWRMNTEAFF.